The clone carrying this TCR beta chain occurred a few times. Treatment described: randomized to nivolumab then ipilimumab (arm A) or the reverse (arm B). Repertoires were generated with immunoSEQ multiplex PCR, while TCRdb's copy carries only in-frame clones and drops some. The sample holds 8,000 to 10,000 clones; less than 25% are singletons and the top ten take less than 20%. This sample stems from a study of sequential checkpoint blockade in melanoma. V was clipped by 4 bases and J by 6 bases, with 12 bases between them. Germline assignment: CDR1 WSHSY and CDR2 SAAADI. The CDR3 loop spans 13 amino acids.

This chain joins TRBV10-2 and TRBJ1-1; the D gene is possibly TRBD1 (6 bases). The sample was tumor tissue (inferred from file names), taken from a patient given nivolumab and ipilimumab in sequence. The sequence came from a human donor with melanoma. The CDR3 DNA follows: TGCGCCAGCAGTGCGGGGGCCGGGGCTGAAGCTTTCTTT. Translating gives CASSAGAGAEAFF.